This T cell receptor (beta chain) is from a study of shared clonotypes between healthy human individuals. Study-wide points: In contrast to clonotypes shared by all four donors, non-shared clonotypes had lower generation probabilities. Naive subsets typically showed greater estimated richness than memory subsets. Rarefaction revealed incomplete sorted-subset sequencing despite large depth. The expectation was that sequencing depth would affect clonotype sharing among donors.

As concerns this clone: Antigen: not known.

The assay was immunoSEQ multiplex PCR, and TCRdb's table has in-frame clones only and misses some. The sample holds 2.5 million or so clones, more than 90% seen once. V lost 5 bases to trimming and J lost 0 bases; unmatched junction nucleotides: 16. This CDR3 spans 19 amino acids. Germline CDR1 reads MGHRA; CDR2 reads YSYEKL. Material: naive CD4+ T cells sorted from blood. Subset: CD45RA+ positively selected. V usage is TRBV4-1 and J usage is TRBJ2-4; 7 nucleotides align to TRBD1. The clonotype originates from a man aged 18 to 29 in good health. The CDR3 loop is CASSFKWTGDALAKNIQYF. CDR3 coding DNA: TGCGCCAGCAGCTTCAAATGGACAGGAGATGCGCTAGCCAAAAACATTCAGTACTTC.